Listed below are T cell receptor beta chains from one sample, sequenced in a study of T cell repertoires in cytomegalovirus infection. One entry per CDR3 protein results from TCRdb running MiXCR on the reads. Of some 400,000 distinct CDR3 sequences in the sample, less than 20% were seen once. Sequenced input: PBMCs. All receptors derive from a human donor in good health (CMV status not recorded). Some clones in this sample may be carry-over from other donors' samples. Both conserved end residues are part of each CDR3. A D gene is named only where the DNA matches it firmly. Expanded clones are given a class, and other clones once, few, many or no size at all.

clone size	V gene	J gene	D gene	CDR3 protein	CDR3 DNA
-	TRBV19	TRBJ2-1	TRBD2	CASSRRRGGSYNEQFF	TGTGCCAGTAGTAGGCGGCGGGGGGGCTCCTACAATGAGCAGTTCTTC
few	TRBV11-1	TRBJ2-7	TRBD1	CASRYGQGDEQYF	TGTGCCAGCAGATACGGACAGGGCGACGAGCAGTACTTC
-	TRBV20-1	TRBJ2-7	TRBD1	CSARGYRMGTESYEQYF	TGCAGTGCTAGAGGCTATCGCATGGGGACAGAATCCTACGAGCAGTACTTC
many	TRBV7-8	TRBJ2-2	-	CASSLTRDSVEELFF	TGTGCCAGCAGCTTGACCCGGGACTCCGTCGAGGAGCTGTTTTTT
few	TRBV11-1	TRBJ2-1	-	CASSLFGPGPNLREQFF	TGTGCCAGCAGCTTATTTGGCCCGGGACCTAACCTCCGAGAGCAGTTCTTC
many	TRBV7-2	TRBJ1-5	-	CASGLQIYQPQHF	TGTGCCAGCGGCCTACAGATCTATCAGCCCCAGCATTTT
many	TRBV7-2	TRBJ2-2	-	CASSRARSTGELFF	TGTGCCAGCAGCCGAGCACGTAGCACCGGGGAGCTGTTTTTT
-	TRBV20-1	TRBJ2-1	TRBD2	CSASSGGTSRGNEQFF	TGCAGTGCTAGTTCGGGCGGGACTAGCAGGGGCAATGAGCAGTTCTTC
-	TRBV27	TRBJ1-2	-	CASRPTGTNYGYTF	TGTGCCAGCAGACCGACGGGGACTAACTATGGCTACACCTTC
many	TRBV11-2	TRBJ2-7	-	CASSLGGWGGASYEQYF	TGTGCCAGCAGCTTAGGCGGGTGGGGGGGCGCGTCCTACGAGCAGTACTTC
many	TRBV12-3/TRBV12-4	TRBJ2-3	-	CASSLGELGTDTQYF	TGTGCCAGCAGTTTAGGGGAACTAGGCACAGATACGCAGTATTTT
few	TRBV20-1	TRBJ2-3	TRBD2	CSARERGLADTDTQYF	TGCAGTGCTAGAGAGAGGGGACTAGCGGACACAGATACGCAGTATTTT
few	TRBV20-1	TRBJ2-5	-	CSAIAAGQQETQYF	TGCAGTGCTATCGCTGCGGGGCAACAAGAGACCCAGTACTTC
few	TRBV2	TRBJ2-3	TRBD2	CASPSARLATSTQYF	TGTGCCAGCCCTTCAGCTAGACTAGCCACCTCCACGCAGTATTTT
many	TRBV7-2	TRBJ2-5	TRBD2	CASSSAGVQETQYF	TGTGCCAGCAGCTCAGCGGGGGTCCAAGAGACCCAGTACTTC
few	TRBV7-9	TRBJ2-1	TRBD2	CASSSGVAGGNNNEQFF	TGTGCCAGCAGCTCCGGAGTAGCGGGAGGGAATAACAATGAGCAGTTCTTC
once	TRBV10-3	TRBJ2-1	-	CAISESDRPNEQFF	TGTGCCATCAGTGAGTCTGACAGGCCGAATGAGCAGTTCTTC
-	TRBV6-1	TRBJ2-7	-	CASSEAEESSEQYF	TGTGCCAGCAGCGAGGCCGAGGAGAGCTCCGAGCAGTACTTC
-	TRBV6-2/TRBV6-3	TRBJ2-1	TRBD2	CASSRLAGGGAYNEQFF	TGTGCCAGCAGTCGACTAGCGGGAGGGGGGGCCTACAATGAGCAGTTCTTC
many	TRBV5-6	TRBJ1-4	TRBD1	CASSLGPGTGNEKLFF	TGTGCCAGCAGCTTGGGACCCGGGACAGGGAACGAAAAACTGTTTTTT
many	TRBV6-6	TRBJ2-6	-	CASSYKTPGANVLTF	TGTGCCAGCAGTTACAAGACACCTGGGGCCAACGTCCTGACTTTC
many	TRBV10-3	TRBJ2-1	-	CAISESSHEQFF	TGTGCCATCAGTGAGTCGAGTCATGAGCAGTTCTTC
-	TRBV29-1	TRBJ2-3	-	CSVGEDTQYF	TGCAGCGTTGGGGAGGATACGCAGTATTTT
-	TRBV5-1	TRBJ2-7	TRBD2	CASSLLAGGPYYEQYF	TGCGCCAGCAGTCTTCTAGCGGGAGGGCCGTACTACGAGCAGTACTTC